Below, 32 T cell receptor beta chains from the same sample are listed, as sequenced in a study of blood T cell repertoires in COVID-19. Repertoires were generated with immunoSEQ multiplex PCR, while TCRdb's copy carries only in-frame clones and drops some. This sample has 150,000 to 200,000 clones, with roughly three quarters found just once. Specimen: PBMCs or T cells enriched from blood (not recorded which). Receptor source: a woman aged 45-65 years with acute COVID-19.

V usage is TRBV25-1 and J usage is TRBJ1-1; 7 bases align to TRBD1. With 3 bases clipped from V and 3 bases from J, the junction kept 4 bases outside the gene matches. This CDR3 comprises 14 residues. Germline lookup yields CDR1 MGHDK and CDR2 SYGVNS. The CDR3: CASSEPGGYTEAFF. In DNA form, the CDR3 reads TGTGCCAGCAGTGAGCCAGGGGGGTACACTGAAGCTTTCTTT.

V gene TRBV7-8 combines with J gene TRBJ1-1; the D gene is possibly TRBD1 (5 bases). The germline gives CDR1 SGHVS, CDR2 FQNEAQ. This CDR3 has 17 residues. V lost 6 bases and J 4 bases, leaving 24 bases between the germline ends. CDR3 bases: TGTGCCAGCAGACTGGGGGGACTTGCGGCAATGAGCACTGAAGCTTTCTTT. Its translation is CASRLGGLAAMSTEAFF.

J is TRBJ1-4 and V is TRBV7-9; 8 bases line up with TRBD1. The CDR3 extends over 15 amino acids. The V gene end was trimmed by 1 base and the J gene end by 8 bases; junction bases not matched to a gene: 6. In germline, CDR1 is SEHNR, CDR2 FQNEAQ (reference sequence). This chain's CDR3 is CASSLGQGIAEKLFF. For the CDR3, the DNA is TGTGCCAGCAGCTTAGGACAGGGGATAGCAGAAAAACTGTTTTTT. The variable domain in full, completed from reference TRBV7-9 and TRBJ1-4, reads DTGVSQNPRHKITKRGQNVTFRCDPISEHNRLYWYRQTLGQGPEFLTYFQNEAQLEKSRLLSDRFSAERPKGSFSTLEIQRTEQGDSAMYLCASSLGQGIAEKLFFGSGTQLSVL.

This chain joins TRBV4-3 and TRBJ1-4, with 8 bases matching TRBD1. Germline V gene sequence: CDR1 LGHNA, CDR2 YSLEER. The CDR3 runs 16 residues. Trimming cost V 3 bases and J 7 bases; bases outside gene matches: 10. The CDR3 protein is CASSQSYQGAREKLFF. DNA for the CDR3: TGCGCCAGCAGCCAGTCTTATCAGGGGGCGCGTGAAAAACTGTTTTTT.

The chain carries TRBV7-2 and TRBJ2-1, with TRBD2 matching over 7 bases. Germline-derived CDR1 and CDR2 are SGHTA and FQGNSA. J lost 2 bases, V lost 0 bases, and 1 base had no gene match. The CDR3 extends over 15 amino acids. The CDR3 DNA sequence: TGTGCCAGCAGCTTAGCTCGGGGGGCCTACAATGAGCAGTTCTTC. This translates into CASSLARGAYNEQFF. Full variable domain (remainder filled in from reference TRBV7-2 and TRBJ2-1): GAGVSQSPSNKVTEKGKDVELRCDPISGHTALYWYRQSLGQGLEFLIYFQGNSAPDKSGLPSDRFSAERTGGSVSTLTIQRTQQEDSAVYLCASSLARGAYNEQFFGPGTRLTVL.

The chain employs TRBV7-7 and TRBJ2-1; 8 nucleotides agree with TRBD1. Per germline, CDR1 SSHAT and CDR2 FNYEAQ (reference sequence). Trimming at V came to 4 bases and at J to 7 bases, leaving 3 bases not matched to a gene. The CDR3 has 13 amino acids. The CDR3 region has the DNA TGTGCCAGCAGCTGGGACAGGTCGAATGAGCAGTTCTTC. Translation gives CASSWDRSNEQFF.

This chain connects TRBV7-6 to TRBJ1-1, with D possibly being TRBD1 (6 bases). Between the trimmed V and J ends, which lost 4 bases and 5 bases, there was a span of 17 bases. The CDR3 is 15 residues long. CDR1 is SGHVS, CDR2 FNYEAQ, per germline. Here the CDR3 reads CASSSIGGGGTEAFF. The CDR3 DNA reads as TGTGCCAGCAGCTCCATAGGGGGTGGAGGAACTGAAGCTTTCTTT.

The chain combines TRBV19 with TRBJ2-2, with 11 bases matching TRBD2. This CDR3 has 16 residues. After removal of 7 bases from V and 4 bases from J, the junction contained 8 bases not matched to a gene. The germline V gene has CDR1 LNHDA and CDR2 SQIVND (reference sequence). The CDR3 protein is CASTSTSGVATGELFF. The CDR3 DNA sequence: TGTGCCAGTACTTCGACTAGCGGGGTTGCCACCGGGGAGCTGTTTTTT.

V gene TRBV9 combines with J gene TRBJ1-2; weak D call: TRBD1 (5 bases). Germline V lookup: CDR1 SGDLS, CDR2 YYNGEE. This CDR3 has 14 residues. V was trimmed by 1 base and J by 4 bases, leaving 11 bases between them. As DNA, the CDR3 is TGTGCCAGCAGCGTACAAGACAGACCCTATGGCTACACCTTC. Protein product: CASSVQDRPYGYTF.

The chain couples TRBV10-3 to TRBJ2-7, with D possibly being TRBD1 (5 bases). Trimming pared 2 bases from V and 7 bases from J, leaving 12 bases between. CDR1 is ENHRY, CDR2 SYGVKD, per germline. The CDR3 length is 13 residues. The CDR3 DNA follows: TGTGCCATCAGTGAGGGGGCCCCGCGAGAGCAGTACGTC. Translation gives CAISEGAPREQYV.

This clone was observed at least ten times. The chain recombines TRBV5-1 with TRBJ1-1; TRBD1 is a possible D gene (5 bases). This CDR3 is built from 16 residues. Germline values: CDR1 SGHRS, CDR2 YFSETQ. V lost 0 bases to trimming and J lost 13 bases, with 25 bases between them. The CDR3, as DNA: TGCGCCAGCAGCTTGGCCGCCAGGGTTGGGGCCTTTGGCCTTTTCTTT. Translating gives CASSLAARVGAFGLFF.

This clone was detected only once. This CDR3 is CASSVGGPGIEAFF. CDR3 DNA: TGTGCCAGCAGCGTAGGAGGGCCGGGGATTGAAGCTTTCTTT. The rearrangement joins TRBV9 to TRBJ1-1; no clear D. Germline-derived CDR1 and CDR2 are SGDLS and YYNGEE. The CDR3 consists of 14 residues. V lost 0 bases to trimming and J lost 7 bases, with 13 bases between them.

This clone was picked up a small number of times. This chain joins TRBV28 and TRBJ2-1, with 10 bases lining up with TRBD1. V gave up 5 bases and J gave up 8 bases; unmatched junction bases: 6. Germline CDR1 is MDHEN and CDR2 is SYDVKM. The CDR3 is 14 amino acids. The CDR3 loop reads CASSHRQGAHEQFF. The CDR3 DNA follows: TGTGCCAGCAGTCACCGACAGGGGGCTCATGAGCAGTTCTTC. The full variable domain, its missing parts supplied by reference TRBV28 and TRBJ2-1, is DVKVTQSSRYLVKRTGEKVFLECVQDMDHENMFWYRQDPGLGLRLIYFSYDVKMKEKGDIPEGYSVSREKKERFSLILESASTNQTSMYLCASSHRQGAHEQFFGPGTRLTVL.

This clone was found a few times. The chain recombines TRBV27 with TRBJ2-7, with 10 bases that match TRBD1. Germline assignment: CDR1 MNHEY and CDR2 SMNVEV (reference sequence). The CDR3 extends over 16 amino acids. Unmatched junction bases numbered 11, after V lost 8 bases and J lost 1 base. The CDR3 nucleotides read TGTGCCAGCGGGAGCCCGGGACAGGGGAGGTCCTACGAGCAGTACGTC. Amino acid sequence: CASGSPGQGRSYEQYV.

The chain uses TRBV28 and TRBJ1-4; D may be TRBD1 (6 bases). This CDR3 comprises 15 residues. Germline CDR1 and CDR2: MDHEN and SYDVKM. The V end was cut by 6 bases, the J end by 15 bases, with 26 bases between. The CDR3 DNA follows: TGTGCCAGCAGGGAACACAGGGCAGGCGAGGCCTTGATGTTTTTT. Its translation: CASREHRAGEALMFF.

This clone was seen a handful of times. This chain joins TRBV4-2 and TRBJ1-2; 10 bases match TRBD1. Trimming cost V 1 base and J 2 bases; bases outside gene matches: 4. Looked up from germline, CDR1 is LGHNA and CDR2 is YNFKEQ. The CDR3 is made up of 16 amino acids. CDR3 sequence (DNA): TGTGCCAGCAGCCAAGGACAGGGGGCGCCAAACTATGGCTACACCTTC. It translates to CASSQGQGAPNYGYTF.

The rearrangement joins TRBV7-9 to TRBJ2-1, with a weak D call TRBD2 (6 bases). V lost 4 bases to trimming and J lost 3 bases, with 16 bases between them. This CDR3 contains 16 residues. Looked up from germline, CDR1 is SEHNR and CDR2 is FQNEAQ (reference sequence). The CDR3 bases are TGTGCCAGCAGCTCCGAGGCGGGACTCGACTACAATGAGCAGTTCTTC. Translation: CASSSEAGLDYNEQFF.

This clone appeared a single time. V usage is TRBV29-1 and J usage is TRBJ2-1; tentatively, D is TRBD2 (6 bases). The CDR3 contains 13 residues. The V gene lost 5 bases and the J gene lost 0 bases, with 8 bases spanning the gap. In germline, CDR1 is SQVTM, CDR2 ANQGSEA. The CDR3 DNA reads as TGCAGCGTTTTGCGGGGCTCCTACAATGAGCAGTTCTTC. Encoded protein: CSVLRGSYNEQFF.

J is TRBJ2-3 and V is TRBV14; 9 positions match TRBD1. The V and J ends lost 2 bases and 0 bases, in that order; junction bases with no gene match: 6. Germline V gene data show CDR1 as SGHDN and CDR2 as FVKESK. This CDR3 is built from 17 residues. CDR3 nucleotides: TGTGCCAGCAGCCAATGGGCCGGGACAGGGAGCACAGATACGCAGTATTTT. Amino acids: CASSQWAGTGSTDTQYF.

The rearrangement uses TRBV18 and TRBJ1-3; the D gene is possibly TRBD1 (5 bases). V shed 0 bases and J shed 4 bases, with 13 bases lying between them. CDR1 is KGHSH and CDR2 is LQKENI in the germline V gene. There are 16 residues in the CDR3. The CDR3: CASSPPTAPLGNTIYF. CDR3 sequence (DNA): TGTGCCAGCTCACCACCGACAGCGCCTTTGGGAAACACCATATATTTT.

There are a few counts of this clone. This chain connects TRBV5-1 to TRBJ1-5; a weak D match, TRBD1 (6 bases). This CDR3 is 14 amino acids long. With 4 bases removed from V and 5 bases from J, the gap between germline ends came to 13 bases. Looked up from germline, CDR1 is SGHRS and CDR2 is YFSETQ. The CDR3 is CASSLTGTDQPQHF. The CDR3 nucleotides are TGCGCCAGCAGCCTCACAGGGACGGATCAGCCCCAGCATTTT.

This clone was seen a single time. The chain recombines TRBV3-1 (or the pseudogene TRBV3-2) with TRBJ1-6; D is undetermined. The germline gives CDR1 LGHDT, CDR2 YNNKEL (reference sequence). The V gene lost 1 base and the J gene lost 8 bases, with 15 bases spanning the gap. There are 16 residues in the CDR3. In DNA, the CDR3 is TGTGCCAGCAGCCAAGGGGTGGGCCAGTCCTATTCACCCCTCCACTTT. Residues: CASSQGVGQSYSPLHF.

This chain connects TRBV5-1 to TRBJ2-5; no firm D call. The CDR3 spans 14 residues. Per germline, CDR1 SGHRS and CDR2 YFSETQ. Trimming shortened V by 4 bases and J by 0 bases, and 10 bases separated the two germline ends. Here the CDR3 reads CASSTSVDQETQYF. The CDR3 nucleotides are TGCGCCAGCAGCACGTCAGTGGACCAAGAGACCCAGTACTTC.

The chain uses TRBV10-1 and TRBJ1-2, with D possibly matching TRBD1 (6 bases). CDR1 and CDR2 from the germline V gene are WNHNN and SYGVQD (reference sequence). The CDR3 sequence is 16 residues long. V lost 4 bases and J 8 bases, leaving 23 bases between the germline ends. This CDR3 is CASSGTGLYRYEGYTF. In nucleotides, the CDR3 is TGCGCCAGCAGTGGAACAGGGTTGTATCGCTATGAAGGCTACACCTTC.

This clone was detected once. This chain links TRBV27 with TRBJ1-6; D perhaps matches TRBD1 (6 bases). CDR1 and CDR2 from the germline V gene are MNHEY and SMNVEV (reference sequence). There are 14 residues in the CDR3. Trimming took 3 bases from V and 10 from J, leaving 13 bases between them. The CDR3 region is CASSFDRSGSPLHF. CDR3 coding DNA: TGTGCCAGCAGTTTCGACAGGTCGGGGTCACCCCTCCACTTT.

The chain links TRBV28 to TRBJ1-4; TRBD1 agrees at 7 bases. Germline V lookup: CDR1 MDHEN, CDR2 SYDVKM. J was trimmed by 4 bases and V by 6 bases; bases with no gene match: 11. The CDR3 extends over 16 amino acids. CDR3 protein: CASSLTPGQHNEKLFF. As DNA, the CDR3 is TGTGCCAGCAGCTTAACCCCGGGACAGCATAATGAAAAACTGTTTTTT.

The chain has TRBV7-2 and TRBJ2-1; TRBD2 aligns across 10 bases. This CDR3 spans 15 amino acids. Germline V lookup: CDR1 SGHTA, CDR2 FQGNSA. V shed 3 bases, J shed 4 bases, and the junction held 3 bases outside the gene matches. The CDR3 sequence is CASSFSSGGYNEQFF. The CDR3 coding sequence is TGTGCCAGCAGCTTTTCTAGCGGGGGATACAATGAGCAGTTCTTC.

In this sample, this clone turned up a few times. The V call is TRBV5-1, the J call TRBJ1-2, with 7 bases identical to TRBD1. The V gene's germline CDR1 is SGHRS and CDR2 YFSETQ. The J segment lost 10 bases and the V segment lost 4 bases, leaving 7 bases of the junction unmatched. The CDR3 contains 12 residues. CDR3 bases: TGCGCCAGCAGCCCCGGGACAGCCCCCTACACCTTC. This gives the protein CASSPGTAPYTF.

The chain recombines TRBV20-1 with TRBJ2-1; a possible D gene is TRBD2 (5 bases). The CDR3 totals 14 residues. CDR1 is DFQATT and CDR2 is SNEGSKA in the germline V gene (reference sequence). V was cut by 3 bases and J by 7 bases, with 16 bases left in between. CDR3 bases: TGCAGTGCTAGTCGCTCCTCGGAGGTTAATGAGCAGTTCTTC. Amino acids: CSASRSSEVNEQFF.

The CDR3 spells CASSYAGARQETQYF. In DNA, the CDR3 is TGTGCCAGCAGTTACGCGGGGGCCCGCCAAGAGACCCAGTACTTC. V usage is TRBV6-2 or TRBV6-3 and J usage is TRBJ2-5; D perhaps matches TRBD2 (7 bases). Per the germline V gene, CDR1 is MNHEY and CDR2 is SVGEGT. V was trimmed by 2 bases and J by 1 base, leaving 11 bases between them. The CDR3 has 15 residues.

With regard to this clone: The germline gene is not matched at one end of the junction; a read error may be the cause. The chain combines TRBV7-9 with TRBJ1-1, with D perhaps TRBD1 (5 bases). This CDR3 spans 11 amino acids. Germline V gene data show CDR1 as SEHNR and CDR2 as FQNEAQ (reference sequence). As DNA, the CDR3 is TGTGCCAGCAGCGCCTCAGGGTTGAAGGTCTTT. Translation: CASSASGLKVF.

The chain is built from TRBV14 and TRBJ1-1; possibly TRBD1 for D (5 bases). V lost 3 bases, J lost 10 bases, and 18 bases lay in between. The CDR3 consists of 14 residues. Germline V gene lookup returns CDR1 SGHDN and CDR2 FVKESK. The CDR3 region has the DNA TGTGCCAGCAGCCAGGGGGACCGGAGGGCGGGAGCTTTCTTT. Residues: CASSQGDRRAGAFF. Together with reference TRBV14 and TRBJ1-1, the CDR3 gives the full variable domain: EAGVTQFPSHSVIEKGQTVTLRCDPISGHDNLYWYRRVMGKEIKFLLHFVKESKQDESGMPNNRFLAERTGGTYSTLKVQPAELEDSGVYFCASSQGDRRAGAFFGQGTRLTVV.